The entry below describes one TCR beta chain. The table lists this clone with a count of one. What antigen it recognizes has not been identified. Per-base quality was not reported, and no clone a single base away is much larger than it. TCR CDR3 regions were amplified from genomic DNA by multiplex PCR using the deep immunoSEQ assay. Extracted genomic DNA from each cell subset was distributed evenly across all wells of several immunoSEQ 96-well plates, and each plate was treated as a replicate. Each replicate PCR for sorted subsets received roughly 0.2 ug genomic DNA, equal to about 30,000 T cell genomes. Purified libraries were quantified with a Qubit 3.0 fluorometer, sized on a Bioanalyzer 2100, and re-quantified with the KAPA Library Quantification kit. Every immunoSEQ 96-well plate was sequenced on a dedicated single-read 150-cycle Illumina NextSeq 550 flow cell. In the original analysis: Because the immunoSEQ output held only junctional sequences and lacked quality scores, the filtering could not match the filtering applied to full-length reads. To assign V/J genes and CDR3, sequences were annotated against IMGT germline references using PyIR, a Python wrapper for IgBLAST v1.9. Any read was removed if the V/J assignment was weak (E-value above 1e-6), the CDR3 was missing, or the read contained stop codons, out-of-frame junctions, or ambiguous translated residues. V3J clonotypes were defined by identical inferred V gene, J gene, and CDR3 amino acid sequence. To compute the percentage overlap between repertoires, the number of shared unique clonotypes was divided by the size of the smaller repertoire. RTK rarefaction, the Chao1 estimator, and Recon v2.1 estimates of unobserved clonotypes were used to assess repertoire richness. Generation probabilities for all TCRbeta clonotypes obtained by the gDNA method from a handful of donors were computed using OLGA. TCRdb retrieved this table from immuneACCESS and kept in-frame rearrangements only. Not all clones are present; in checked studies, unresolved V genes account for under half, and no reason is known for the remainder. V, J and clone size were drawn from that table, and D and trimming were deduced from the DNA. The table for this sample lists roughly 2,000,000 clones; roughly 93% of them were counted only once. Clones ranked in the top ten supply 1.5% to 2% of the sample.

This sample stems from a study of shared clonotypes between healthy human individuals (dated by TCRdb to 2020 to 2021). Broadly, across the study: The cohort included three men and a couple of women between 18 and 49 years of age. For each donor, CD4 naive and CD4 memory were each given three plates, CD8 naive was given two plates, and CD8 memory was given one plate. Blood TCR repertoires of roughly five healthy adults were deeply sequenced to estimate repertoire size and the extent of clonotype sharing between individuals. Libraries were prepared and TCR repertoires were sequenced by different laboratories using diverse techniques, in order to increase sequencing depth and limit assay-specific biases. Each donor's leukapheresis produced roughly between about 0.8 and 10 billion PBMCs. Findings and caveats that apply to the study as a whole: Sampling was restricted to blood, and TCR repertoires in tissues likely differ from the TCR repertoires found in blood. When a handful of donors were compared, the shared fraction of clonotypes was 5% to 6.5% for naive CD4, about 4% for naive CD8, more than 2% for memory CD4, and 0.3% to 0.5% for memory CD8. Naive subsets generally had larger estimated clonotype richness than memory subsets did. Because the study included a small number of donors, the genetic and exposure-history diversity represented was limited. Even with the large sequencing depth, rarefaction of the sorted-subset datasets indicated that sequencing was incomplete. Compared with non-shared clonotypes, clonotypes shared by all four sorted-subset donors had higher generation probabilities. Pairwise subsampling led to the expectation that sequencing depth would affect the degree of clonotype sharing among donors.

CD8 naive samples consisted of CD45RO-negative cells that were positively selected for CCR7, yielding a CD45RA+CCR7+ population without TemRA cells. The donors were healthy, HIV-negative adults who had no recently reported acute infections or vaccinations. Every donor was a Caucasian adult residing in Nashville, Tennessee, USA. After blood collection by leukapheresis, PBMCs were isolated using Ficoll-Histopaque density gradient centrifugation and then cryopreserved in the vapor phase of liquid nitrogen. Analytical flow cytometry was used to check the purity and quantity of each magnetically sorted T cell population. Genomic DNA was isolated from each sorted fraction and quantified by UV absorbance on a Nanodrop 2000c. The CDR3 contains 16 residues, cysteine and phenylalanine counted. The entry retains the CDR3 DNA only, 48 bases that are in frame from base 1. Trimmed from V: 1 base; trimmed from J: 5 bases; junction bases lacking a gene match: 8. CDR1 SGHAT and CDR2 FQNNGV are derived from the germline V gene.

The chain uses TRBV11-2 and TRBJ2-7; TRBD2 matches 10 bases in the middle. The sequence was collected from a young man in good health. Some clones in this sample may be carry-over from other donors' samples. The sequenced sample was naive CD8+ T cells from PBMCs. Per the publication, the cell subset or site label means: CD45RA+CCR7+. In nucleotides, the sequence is TGTGCCAGCAGCTTAGGGACAAGCGGGAGGGATAACGAGCAGTACTTC. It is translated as CASSLGTSGRDNEQYF.